This T cell receptor (beta chain) was recovered during a study of a mutant IDH1 vaccine in newly diagnosed glioma. Study-wide background: Eight vaccinations were given in weeks 1, 3, 5, 7, 11, 15, 19 and 23.

For this clone: Its specificity is unknown.

Libraries were prepared by immunoSEQ multiplex PCR; TCRdb keeps only in-frame clonotypes and omits some of them. The sample has 75,000 to 80,000 clones, around 85% seen once. The time point here: week 23, last vaccination. Topical imiquimod was applied with each vaccine dose, which held 300 ug of mutant IDH1 20-mer peptide. Germline CDR1 is SQVTM and CDR2 is ANQGSEA. Deletions cut 6 bases from V and 6 bases from J, with 9 bases between. This CDR3 region has 11 residues. This chain uses TRBV29-1 with TRBJ2-1; perhaps TRBD1 as D (5 bases). The sample here was PBMCs, taken from a glioma patient whose treatment included an IDH1 peptide vaccine. The sequence was obtained from a woman aged 45 to 65 with glioma. DNA for the CDR3: TGCAGCGTACTTCAGGGCAATGAGCAGTTCTTC. Translation gives CSVLQGNEQFF.